The rows below give T cell receptor beta chains drawn from one sample of a study of shared clonotypes between healthy human individuals. The table came from immunoSEQ multiplex PCR; TCRdb's copy has only in-frame clones and leaves some out. The sample comprises a few hundred thousand clones, less than 85% of which are singletons, and around 10% rests with the top ten. The sequenced sample was memory CD4+ T cells sorted from blood. These receptors all stem from a man aged 25 to 40 in good health. The CDR3 runs from the conserved cysteine through the conserved F or W. The order of the fields is clone size, V gene, CDR3 protein. Where a row states a size, it is once, few, many or the class of an expanded clone; other rows omit it.

>NA|TRBV2
CASMGTDQPQHF
>NA|TRBV6-5
CASSYSYRGRDSPLHF
>NA|TRBV6-1
CASSGKGQGIPNYEQYF
>NA|TRBV4-3
CASSQEALSTNEKLFF
>once|TRBV5-4
CASSFDGTNEKLFF
>NA|TRBV6-1
CASSPDRVSDEQFF
>few|TRBV5-4
CASTPGGGNTDTQYF
>NA|TRBV5-4
CASSLGQGRAYEQYF
>many|TRBV7-8
CASSLDAGTGTYEQYF
>NA|TRBV7-8
CASSFRRRPQETQYF
>NA|TRBV15
CATSRAGTSDNEQFF
>NA|TRBV6-6
CASSLGTGDNQPQHF
>NA|TRBV5-1
CASSEGQGYEKLFF
>once|TRBV5-1
CASSLDRAGYGYTF
>few|TRBV28
CASSSLGWVDNQPQHF
>NA|TRBV10-3
CAISAPGGYTDTQYF
>NA|TRBV2
CASSARENTIYF
>NA|TRBV4-1
CASSQSGGWDTEAFF
>NA|TRBV30
CAWSVTSGANVLTF
>NA|TRBV2
CASSPTSRAQYF
>many|TRBV2
CASGFRGQGGEGASYEQYF
>few|TRBV10-2
CASSETSGRIAYEQYF
>few|TRBV14
CASSPRGQNNEQFF
>NA|TRBV7-2
CASGLRGRGDEQYF
>NA|TRBV5-1
CASSLEGQTWDYGYTF
>NA|TRBV7-8
CASTDGERRNTGELFF
>NA|TRBV5-1
CASSLPASTDTQYF